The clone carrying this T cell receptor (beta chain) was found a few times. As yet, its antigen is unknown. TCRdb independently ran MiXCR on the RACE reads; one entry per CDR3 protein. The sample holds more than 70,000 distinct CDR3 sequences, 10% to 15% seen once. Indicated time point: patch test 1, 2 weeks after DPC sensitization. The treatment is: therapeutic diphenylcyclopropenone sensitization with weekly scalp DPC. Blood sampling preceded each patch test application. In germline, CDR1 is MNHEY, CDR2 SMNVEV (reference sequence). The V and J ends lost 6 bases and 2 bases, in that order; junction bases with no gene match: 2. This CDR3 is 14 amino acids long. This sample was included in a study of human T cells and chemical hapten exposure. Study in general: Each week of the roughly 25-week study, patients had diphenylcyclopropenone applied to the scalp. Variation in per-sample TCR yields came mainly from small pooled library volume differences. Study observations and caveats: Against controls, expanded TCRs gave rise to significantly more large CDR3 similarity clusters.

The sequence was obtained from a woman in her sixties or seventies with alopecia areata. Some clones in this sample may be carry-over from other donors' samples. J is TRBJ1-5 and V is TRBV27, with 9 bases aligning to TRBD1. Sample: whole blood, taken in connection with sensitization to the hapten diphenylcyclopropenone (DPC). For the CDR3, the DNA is TGTGCCAGCAGGCGGACAGGGGGCAATCAGCCCCAGCATTTT. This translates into CASRRTGGNQPQHF.